The 29 T cell receptor beta chains presented below share a single source sample, sequenced in a study of T-cell memory formation after mild COVID-19. MiXCR, applied by TCRdb to the 5' RACE reads, yields one record per CDR3 protein. The sample contains 280,000 or so distinct CDR3 sequences, under 8.5% of which appear only once. The specimen sequenced was PBMCs or a T cell subset sorted from them (not recorded which). Source of these receptors: a man between 18 and 29 years old who had mild COVID-19 (a few samples of this study predate the infection). Cell type and time point are not known.

CDR3 loop: CASKGTGSDTQYF. CDR3 coding DNA: TGTGCCAGCAAAGGGACAGGGTCAGATACGCAGTATTTT. This chain joins TRBV6-4 and TRBJ2-3; TRBD1 agrees at 9 bases. The germline CDR1 and CDR2 sequences are MRHNA and SNTAGT. J lost 4 bases, V lost 7 bases, and 3 bases had no gene match. The CDR3 consists of 13 residues.

Many counts were recorded for this clonotype. This chain links TRBV15 with TRBJ2-7, with TRBD2 as a possible D gene (7 bases). This CDR3 has 13 amino acids. Germline V gives CDR1 LNHNV, CDR2 YYDKDF (reference sequence). Trimming took off 0 bases at V and 10 bases at J, with 13 bases between the two ends. CDR3 sequence reads: CATSRDRGGDQYF. The CDR3 coding sequence is TGTGCCACCAGCAGAGATAGGGGGGGGGACCAGTACTTC.

This chain joins TRBV5-1 and TRBJ1-1; the D is unclear. The germline V gene has CDR1 SGHRS and CDR2 YFSETQ. The CDR3 has 14 residues. Trimming took off 4 bases at V and 4 bases at J, with 14 bases between the two ends. CDR3 protein: CASSAQATPTEAFF. Written as DNA, the CDR3 is TGCGCCAGCAGCGCTCAGGCGACTCCCACTGAAGCTTTCTTT.

This clonotype was seen ten or more times. V usage is TRBV5-4 and J usage is TRBJ2-6; a possible D gene is TRBD1 (5 bases). The germline gives CDR1 SGHNT, CDR2 YYREEE (reference sequence). CDR3 length equals 16 residues. Between the trimmed V and J ends, which lost 2 bases and 0 bases, there was a span of 9 bases. The CDR3 DNA follows: TGTGCCAGCAGCTTCTACAGGAACTCTGGGGCCAACGTCCTGACTTTC. Protein sequence: CASSFYRNSGANVLTF.

The CDR3 DNA follows: TGTGCCAGCAGCTCCTACTCCTACGAGCAGTACTTC. This codes for CASSSYSYEQYF. The gene calls are TRBV19 and TRBJ2-7, with D uncertain. The length of the CDR3 is 12 residues. CDR1 LNHDA and CDR2 SQIVND come from the germline V gene (reference sequence). Trimming took off 9 bases at V and 0 bases at J, with 9 bases between the two ends.

This clonotype showed up many times. The V call is TRBV5-1, the J call TRBJ1-1; possible D gene TRBD1, 6 bases. Germline-derived CDR1 and CDR2 are SGHRS and YFSETQ. There are 11 residues in the CDR3. Trimming cost V 5 bases and J 6 bases, with 8 bases left between them. CDR3 protein: CASRTGPEAFF. As DNA, the CDR3 is TGCGCCAGCAGAACAGGGCCTGAAGCTTTCTTT.

This chain connects TRBV5-1 to TRBJ2-7, with TRBD1 matching over 10 bases. The CDR3 has 15 amino acids. J was trimmed by 2 bases and V by 4 bases; bases with no gene match: 6. Per the germline V gene, CDR1 is SGHRS and CDR2 is YFSETQ. The CDR3 loop is CASSLWDRGTYEQYF. The CDR3 DNA follows: TGCGCCAGCAGCCTATGGGACAGGGGAACCTACGAGCAGTACTTC.

This clonotype was seen ten or more times. The rearrangement uses TRBV3-1 and TRBJ1-1, with a possible D match to TRBD1 (5 bases). The germline CDR1 and CDR2 sequences are LGHDT and YNNKEL (reference sequence). This CDR3 has 16 amino acids. The germline V and J ends were trimmed by 2 bases and 1 base, with 14 bases remaining between them. The CDR3 nucleotides read TGTGCCAGCAGCCAATTCGGGGCTGGGTGGAACACTGAAGCTTTCTTT. The encoded protein is CASSQFGAGWNTEAFF.

This clonotype was seen many times. The J gene is TRBJ2-5, the V gene TRBV5-1, with TRBD1 identical over 8 bases. The V gene end was trimmed by 4 bases and the J gene end by 5 bases; junction bases not matched to a gene: 13. The CDR3 spans 16 residues. Germline V CDR1 and CDR2: SGHRS, YFSETQ. The CDR3 loop reads CASSGIRDRRRETQYF. The CDR3 DNA follows: TGCGCCAGCAGCGGTATAAGGGACAGGCGGCGGGAGACCCAGTACTTC.

This clonotype was counted ten times or more. V usage is TRBV12-3 or TRBV12-4 and J usage is TRBJ2-7, with D hard to call. The germline V and J ends were trimmed by 5 bases and 7 bases, with 12 bases remaining between them. This CDR3 is built from 12 residues. The CDR3 is CASSRTLGEQYV. CDR3 DNA sequence: TGTGCCAGCAGTCGGACCCTTGGGGAGCAGTACGTC.

V usage is TRBV11-2 and J usage is TRBJ1-1; 8 bases match TRBD1. Germline-derived CDR1 and CDR2 are SGHAT and FQNNGV. Unmatched junction bases numbered 7, after V lost 6 bases and J lost 1 base. The CDR3 length is 15 residues. The CDR3 reads CASRKPGQANTEAFF. The CDR3 DNA sequence: TGTGCCAGCAGAAAACCGGGACAGGCGAACACTGAAGCTTTCTTT.

This clonotype was seen a handful of times. The rearrangement joins TRBV6-5 to TRBJ2-7; 9 bases match TRBD2. The germline V gene has CDR1 MNHEY and CDR2 SVGAGI. The CDR3 runs 15 residues. After removal of 3 bases from V and 2 bases from J, the junction contained 5 bases not matched to a gene. The CDR3 sequence is CASSYKSSGAYEQYF. CDR3 DNA: TGTGCCAGCAGTTATAAGTCTAGCGGGGCCTACGAGCAGTACTTC.

This clonotype was seen only a few times. This chain uses TRBV19 with TRBJ2-2; D unresolved. The CDR3 is 14 residues long. With 10 bases removed from V and 5 bases from J, the gap between germline ends came to 17 bases. Germline V lookup: CDR1 LNHDA, CDR2 SQIVND (reference sequence). In DNA, the CDR3 is TGTGCCACCACCTCCCCCCAGTGGACCGGGGAGCTGTTTTTT. It encodes CATTSPQWTGELFF.

The V and J genes are TRBV7-2 and TRBJ1-2, with D tentatively TRBD1 (6 bases). The CDR3 consists of 16 residues. Germline values: CDR1 SGHTA, CDR2 FQGNSA. The V end was cut by 1 base, the J end by 3 bases, with 15 bases between. The CDR3 reads CASSLGTGYEDYGYTF. The CDR3 DNA follows: TGTGCCAGCAGCTTAGGTACAGGGTACGAAGACTATGGCTACACCTTC.

The chain employs TRBV14 and TRBJ1-1, with a possible D match to TRBD1 (5 bases). With 9 bases removed from V and 3 bases from J, the gap between germline ends came to 14 bases. This CDR3 contains 13 residues. Germline CDR1 is SGHDN and CDR2 is FVKESK. The CDR3 bases are TGTGCCAGTTCCCAGGGAATATACACTGAAGCTTTCTTT. Translated: CASSQGIYTEAFF.

This clonotype was seen a handful of times. The chain has TRBV19 and TRBJ2-2, with a weak D call TRBD2 (5 bases). The germline V gene encodes CDR1 LNHDA and CDR2 SQIVND (reference sequence). V was clipped by 5 bases and J by 6 bases, with 10 bases between them. The CDR3 loop spans 13 amino acids. CDR3 loop: CASSRMGAGELFF. CDR3 in DNA: TGTGCCAGTAGTCGCATGGGAGCCGGGGAGCTGTTTTTT.

This clonotype was picked up many times. This chain links TRBV7-2 with TRBJ2-5; possible D gene TRBD2, 6 bases. Germline CDR1 reads SGHTA; CDR2 reads FQGNSA. The V end lost 5 bases, the J end lost 5 bases, and 15 bases lay between the germline ends. The CDR3 is 14 amino acids. The CDR3 nucleotides read TGTGCCAGCAGCGTTCAGGGCGGGATGGAGACCCAGTACTTC. Protein product: CASSVQGGMETQYF. The full variable domain, in which reference TRBV7-2 and TRBJ2-5 provide the parts outside the CDR3, is GAGVSQSPSNKVTEKGKDVELRCDPISGHTALYWYRQSLGQGLEFLIYFQGNSAPDKSGLPSDRFSAERTGGSVSTLTIQRTQQEDSAVYLCASSVQGGMETQYFGPGTRLLVL.

The table lists this clonotype with a few counts. V is TRBV20-1 and J is TRBJ2-3; tentatively, D is TRBD2 (6 bases). V was cut by 6 bases and J by 5 bases, with 12 bases left in between. This CDR3 contains 12 residues. Germline-derived CDR1 and CDR2 are DFQATT and SNEGSKA (reference sequence). The CDR3 reads CSARWGEDTQYF. CDR3 DNA: TGCAGTGCGAGATGGGGGGAAGATACGCAGTATTTT.

This clonotype was found many times. This rearrangement joins TRBV12-3 or TRBV12-4 to TRBJ2-7; 8 nucleotides line up with TRBD2. The length of the CDR3 is 14 residues. The J segment lost 3 bases and the V segment lost 5 bases, leaving 6 bases of the junction unmatched. CDR3 DNA: TGTGCCAGCAGTCCCGGGGGGGCCATCTACGAGCAGTACTTC. This sequence encodes CASSPGGAIYEQYF.

This sequence joins TRBV3-1 and TRBJ2-5, with 9 bases matching TRBD2. Trimming removed 1 base from V and 4 bases from J; junction bases left unmatched: 13. This CDR3 has 18 residues. Germline V gives CDR1 LGHDT, CDR2 YNNKEL (reference sequence). The CDR3 loop reads CASSQGGNSGGSPETQYF. CDR3 bases: TGTGCCAGCAGCCAAGGGGGGAATAGCGGGGGATCTCCAGAGACCCAGTACTTC.

V gene TRBV20-1 combines with J gene TRBJ2-1, with TRBD1 as a possible D gene (5 bases). This CDR3 is 17 amino acids long. The germline gives CDR1 DFQATT, CDR2 SNEGSKA (reference sequence). The V end lost 1 base, the J end lost 0 bases, and 16 bases lay between the germline ends. The CDR3 DNA follows: TGCAGTGCTAGAGGACCAGGGCCGGTGAGCTCCTACAATGAGCAGTTCTTC. This codes for CSARGPGPVSSYNEQFF.

The V and J genes are TRBV4-1 and TRBJ1-3, with a weak D call TRBD1 (6 bases). CDR3 size: 14 residues. CDR1 and CDR2 (germline): MGHRA, YSYEKL. Trimming stripped 8 bases from V and 0 bases from J, with 11 bases between. CDR3 region: CASWGRGSGNTIYF. CDR3 sequence (DNA): TGCGCCAGCTGGGGCAGGGGCTCTGGAAACACCATATATTTT.

The V gene is TRBV4-3, the J gene TRBJ2-6, with a possible D match to TRBD2 (5 bases). In germline, CDR1 is LGHNA, CDR2 YSLEER. Trimming took off 1 base at V and 0 bases at J, with 10 bases between the two ends. The CDR3 is 17 amino acids. The CDR3, as DNA: TGCGCCAGCAGCCAAGCTTGGAGGTCCTCTGGGGCCAACGTCCTGACTTTC. The encoded protein is CASSQAWRSSGANVLTF.

The table lists this clonotype with a few counts. This rearrangement joins TRBV29-1 to TRBJ1-2, with D maybe TRBD1 (5 bases). V dropped 3 bases and J dropped 8 bases, with 19 bases sitting between them. Germline CDR1 is SQVTM and CDR2 is ANQGSEA. The CDR3 consists of 14 residues. CDR3 loop: CSVDQAGRGFGYTF. The CDR3 DNA sequence: TGCAGCGTTGACCAAGCTGGGAGGGGATTCGGCTACACCTTC.

There are a few counts of this clonotype. The rearrangement uses TRBV7-2 and TRBJ2-5; D might be TRBD1 or TRBD2, each matching 6 bases. The CDR3 runs 14 residues. Germline V gives CDR1 SGHTA, CDR2 FQGNSA. The V end was cut by 1 base, the J end by 5 bases, with 11 bases between. The CDR3 spells CASSLGGAGETQYF. The CDR3, as DNA: TGTGCCAGCAGCTTAGGGGGGGCCGGGGAGACCCAGTACTTC. The full variable domain, completed using reference TRBV7-2 and TRBJ2-5, is GAGVSQSPSNKVTEKGKDVELRCDPISGHTALYWYRQSLGQGLEFLIYFQGNSAPDKSGLPSDRFSAERTGGSVSTLTIQRTQQEDSAVYLCASSLGGAGETQYFGPGTRLLVL.

The V gene is TRBV5-1, the J gene TRBJ2-1; D possibly corresponds to TRBD1 (7 bases). CDR1 SGHRS and CDR2 YFSETQ come from the germline V gene. Between the trimmed V and J ends, which lost 2 bases and 3 bases, there was a span of 15 bases. The CDR3 extends over 16 amino acids. The CDR3 reads CASSFWGDRYYNEQFF. The CDR3, as DNA: TGCGCCAGCAGCTTCTGGGGGGACAGATACTACAATGAGCAGTTCTTC.

This clonotype occurred many times. The chain has TRBV7-2 and TRBJ2-7, with 9 nucleotides matching TRBD1. The CDR3 runs 15 residues. V shed 1 base and J 3 bases; nucleotides not matched to a gene: 4. The V gene's germline CDR1 is SGHTA and CDR2 FQGNSA. The CDR3 loop reads CASSLVGTGYYEQYV. CDR3 DNA: TGTGCCAGCAGCTTAGTAGGGACAGGGTACTACGAGCAGTACGTC.

Ten or more counts support this clonotype. This rearrangement joins TRBV5-1 to TRBJ1-1; D may be TRBD1 (5 bases). The V end was cut by 0 bases, the J end by 3 bases, with 12 bases between. The CDR3 consists of 15 residues. Germline CDR1 SGHRS, CDR2 YFSETQ. CDR3 in amino acids: CASSLAGGRDTEAFF. The DNA for the CDR3 is TGCGCCAGCAGCTTGGCCGGGGGACGCGACACTGAAGCTTTCTTT.

The V gene is TRBV7-9, the J gene TRBJ2-7; possible D gene TRBD2, 6 bases. The CDR3 has 13 residues. The germline V and J ends were trimmed by 10 bases and 0 bases, with 13 bases remaining between them. CDR1 and CDR2 from the germline V gene are SEHNR and FQNEAQ (reference sequence). CDR3 DNA: TGTGCCACCGCTGGGAGGATCTCCTACGAGCAGTACTTC. This gives the protein CATAGRISYEQYF.